These T cell receptor beta chains were read from a single sample in a study of control samples from healthy donors and cancer patients. Profiling relied on immunoSEQ multiplex PCR, and the TCRdb table lists in-frame clones only, not all of them. This sample yields 95,000 to 100,000 clones, of which approximately 90% are seen a single time; 7.5% to 10% belongs to the top ten. The sequencing input was blood. The receptors were gathered from a man younger than 45 in good health. Each CDR3 is given with its conserved first and last residue. The order of the fields is clone size, J gene, V gene, D gene, CDR3 DNA, CDR3 protein. The D gene is left open where the match is weak. Clone size appears in some rows only: once, few, many, or a class for an expanded clone.

>once|TRBJ2-1|TRBV24-1|NA
TGTGCCACCAGTGATGCTACAGGGATCTCTTACAATGAGCAGTTCTTC
CATSDATGISYNEQFF
>NA|TRBJ1-3|TRBV27|NA
TGTGCCACGCTGGGCTCTGGAAACACCATATATTTT
CATLGSGNTIYF
>NA|TRBJ1-1|TRBV3-1/TRBV3-2|NA
TGTGCCAGCAGCCGGACAGACTTGAACACTGAAGCTTTCTTT
CASSRTDLNTEAFF
>NA|TRBJ1-6|TRBV19|TRBD1
TGTGCCAGTAGTATAGCTGCGGGACAGCCACCCCTCCACTTT
CASSIAAGQPPLHF
>many|TRBJ1-3|TRBV15|NA
TGTGCCACCAGCAGAGTTGGAGGGCCGCTAGGAAACACCATATATTTT
CATSRVGGPLGNTIYF
>NA|TRBJ2-7|TRBV7-9|NA
TGTGCCAGCAGCTTCTCTGACAGGTACGAGCAGTACTTC
CASSFSDRYEQYF
>NA|TRBJ2-3|TRBV6-4|TRBD1
TGTGCCAGCAGCTCGGACAGGGCCTCAGATACGCAGTATTTT
CASSSDRASDTQYF
>NA|TRBJ1-6|TRBV3-1/TRBV3-2|NA
TGTGCCAGCAGCCCGACAGGAAATTCACCCCTCCACTTT
CASSPTGNSPLHF
>NA|TRBJ1-2|TRBV15|NA
TGTGCCACCAGCAGAGATATAGGAAACTATGGCTACACCTTC
CATSRDIGNYGYTF
>NA|TRBJ2-2|TRBV7-6|NA
TGTGCCAGCAGCTTCCAGGGTGAAACGAACACCGGGGAGCTGTTTTTT
CASSFQGETNTGELFF
>NA|TRBJ2-2|TRBV27|TRBD1
TGTGCCAGCGGGGACAGTTTGAACACCGGGGAGCTGTTTTTT
CASGDSLNTGELFF
>NA|TRBJ1-1|TRBV5-4|NA
TGTGCCAGCAGCCACATAACAGGTGAAGCTTTCTTT
CASSHITGEAFF
>NA|TRBJ2-5|TRBV6-5|NA
TGTGCCAGCAAAAAGAGGGTGTCGGAGACCCAGTACTTC
CASKKRVSETQYF
>NA|TRBJ2-7|TRBV28|TRBD1
TGTGCCAGCAGCACCGGGACAGGGGTGCGCGAGCAGTACTTC
CASSTGTGVREQYF
>few|TRBJ2-3|TRBV6-4|NA
TGTGCCAGCAGTGACTCGACAACAGATACGCAGTATTTT
CASSDSTTDTQYF
>NA|TRBJ1-2|TRBV28|NA
TGTGCCAGCACCCCTGGCAGGGATGGCTACACCTTC
CASTPGRDGYTF
>NA|TRBJ1-2|TRBV7-9|NA
TGTGCCAGCAGCTTAGCCACCGGGACAAGCGATGGCTACACCTTC
CASSLATGTSDGYTF
>NA|TRBJ2-1|TRBV7-2|NA
TGTGCCAGCAGCTTAGGACCTAGCCATCAGTTCTTC
CASSLGPSHQFF
>NA|TRBJ1-2|TRBV29-1|NA
TGCAGCGTTGAAGGGGGAAGGGATGGCTACACCTTC
CSVEGGRDGYTF
>NA|TRBJ2-3|TRBV10-1|NA
TGCGCCAGCAGGGACGGGTTCACAGATACGCAGTATTTT
CASRDGFTDTQYF
>NA|TRBJ2-3|TRBV4-2|NA
TGTGCCAGCAGCCAGGGCTGGACAAAGGGGACAGATACGCAGTATTTT
CASSQGWTKGTDTQYF
>NA|TRBJ2-1|TRBV24-1|NA
TGTGCCACCAGTGATTTTCGGGCAGGTGGTCATGAGCAGTTCTTC
CATSDFRAGGHEQFF
>NA|TRBJ1-6|TRBV28|NA
TGTGCCAGCATCCCGTTAGCCCCTACAGGGAATGTGGGTTCACCCCTCCACTTT
CASIPLAPTGNVGSPLHF
>NA|TRBJ2-3|TRBV7-2|TRBD2
TGTGCCAGCAGCGCCAGGTGGGGCGGGAGTAGCGCAGATACGCAGTATTTT
CASSARWGGSSADTQYF
>NA|TRBJ2-5|TRBV28|NA
TGTGCCAGCAGCTCCGCTGGGCAAGAGACCCAGTACTTC
CASSSAGQETQYF
>NA|TRBJ2-1|TRBV7-3|TRBD2
TGTGCCAGCAGCTTGCAGCGGGGGGGCCTCAATGAGCAGTTCTTC
CASSLQRGGLNEQFF
>NA|TRBJ2-5|TRBV5-8|TRBD1
TGTGCCAGCAGCCAAAGGGGACGGAGGACAGGTACTCAAGAGACCCAGTACTTC
CASSQRGRRTGTQETQYF
>NA|TRBJ2-5|TRBV4-1|NA
TGCGCCAGCAGCGACCCCAAAAGGGAGACCCAGTACTTC
CASSDPKRETQYF
>NA|TRBJ2-2|TRBV7-3|NA
TGTGCCAGCAGCCCTGCTAGTACCGGGGAGCTGTTTTTT
CASSPASTGELFF
>NA|TRBJ1-1|TRBV29-1|NA
TGCAGCGTTACACGTTCGACTGTGAACACTGAAGCTTTCTTT
CSVTRSTVNTEAFF